What follows are 9 T cell receptor beta chains derived from one specimen sequenced in a study of circulating tumor DNA in untreated peripheral T-cell lymphoma. Using immunoSEQ multiplex PCR, the repertoire was profiled, and TCRdb retains in-frame clones only, with some absent. The table lists several thousand clones, approximately 62% of them singletons. The sequencing sample was made of tumor tissue. Source of these receptors: a human donor with peripheral T-cell lymphoma.

The sample holds a few counts of this clone. The gene calls are TRBV18 and TRBJ2-7; D perhaps matches TRBD1 (6 bases). The CDR3 extends over 14 amino acids. Trimming shortened V by 1 base and J by 5 bases, and 12 bases separated the two germline ends. Germline loops: CDR1 KGHSH, CDR2 LQKENI. Here the CDR3 DNA reads TGTGCCAGCTCACCACTCCCACAGGGTAACGAGCAGTACTTC. It encodes CASSPLPQGNEQYF.

The chain has TRBV19 and TRBJ1-3; 8 bases fit TRBD1. Per the germline V gene, CDR1 is LNHDA and CDR2 is SQIVND (reference sequence). This CDR3 has 14 amino acids. Trimming took 8 bases from V and 1 from J; bases not matched to a gene: 4. CDR3 nucleotides: TGTGCCAGTGGGGACAGGAATTCTGGAAACACCATATATTTT. Translation: CASGDRNSGNTIYF.

The CDR3 DNA is TGTGCCAGTTCCAGGGAACCTACCTACGAGCAGTACTTC. Translated, it gives CASSREPTYEQYF. This chain joins TRBV6-8 and TRBJ2-7, with D perhaps matching TRBD1 (5 bases). Trimming took 9 bases from V and 2 from J, leaving 14 bases between them. CDR1 and CDR2 from the germline V gene are MNHGY and SAAAGT. This CDR3 has 13 residues.

The chain combines TRBV18 with TRBJ1-4; 10 positions agree with TRBD1. Germline V gene sequence: CDR1 KGHSH, CDR2 LQKENI. V trimming: 4 bases; J trimming: 6 bases; junction bases outside the gene matches: 5. The CDR3 contains 15 residues. The CDR3, as DNA: TGTGCCAGCTCACTCTCCGGGACAGGGGATGAAAAACTGTTTTTT. Protein: CASSLSGTGDEKLFF.

This chain uses TRBV19 with TRBJ1-5; 7 bases map to TRBD1. This CDR3 spans 16 amino acids. Unmatched junction bases numbered 7, after V lost 5 bases and J lost 0 bases. Germline assignment: CDR1 LNHDA and CDR2 SQIVND (reference sequence). CDR3 protein: CASSPRTGGSNQPQHF. Here the CDR3 DNA reads TGTGCCAGTAGTCCCCGGACAGGCGGTAGCAATCAGCCCCAGCATTTT. The full variable domain, its missing parts supplied by reference TRBV19 and TRBJ1-5, is DGGITQSPKYLFRKEGQNVTLSCEQNLNHDAMYWYRQDPGQGLRLIYYSQIVNDFQKGDIAEGYSVSREKKESFPLTVTSAQKNPTAFYLCASSPRTGGSNQPQHFGDGTRLSIL.

This clone was detected only once. This chain uses TRBV19 with TRBJ2-7, with D perhaps assigned TRBD1 or TRBD2 (5 bases each). Germline V gene sequence: CDR1 LNHDA, CDR2 SQIVND (reference sequence). V lost 5 bases to trimming and J lost 2 bases, with 13 bases between them. The CDR3 totals 14 residues. The CDR3 loop reads CASSVGDGPYEQYF. CDR3 DNA sequence: TGTGCCAGTAGTGTAGGGGACGGGCCCTACGAGCAGTACTTC.

This clone showed up just a few times. The CDR3 here is CASGDRSTDTQYF. CDR3 sequence (DNA): TGTGCCAGCGGGGACAGAAGCACAGATACGCAGTATTTT. The rearrangement joins TRBV12-5 to TRBJ2-3; the D gene could be TRBD1 or TRBD2 (7 bases each). In germline, CDR1 is LGHNT, CDR2 FRNRAP. The CDR3 is 13 residues long.

V is TRBV11-3 and J is TRBJ2-2; tentatively, D is TRBD1 or TRBD2 (6 bases each). V was cut by 3 bases and J by 1 base, with 18 bases left in between. The CDR3 is 18 amino acids. Per germline, CDR1 SGHNT and CDR2 YENEEA. Written as DNA, the CDR3 is TGTGCCAGCAGCTTGGAAGCAGGGAGGACAGTGAACACCGGGGAGCTGTTTTTT. This translates into CASSLEAGRTVNTGELFF.

This clone was recorded only once. This sequence joins TRBV2 and TRBJ2-3; 8 bases are shared with TRBD2. Germline V gene data show CDR1 as SNHLY and CDR2 as FYNNEI. J was trimmed by 11 bases and V by 8 bases; bases with no gene match: 12. The CDR3 has 13 residues. The CDR3 region has the DNA TGTGCCAGCGTTAGCGGGGCTGAAGAAGAGCAGTATTTT. Translation: CASVSGAEEEQYF.